This TCR beta chain was profiled in a study of beta chain features in type 1 diabetes. About the research overall: There were 95 million to 110 million sorted cells examined across all samples.

The table lists this clone with a few counts. Per the germline V gene, CDR1 is MDHEN and CDR2 is SYDVKM. The CDR3 is 17 residues long. Unmatched junction bases numbered 12, after V lost 3 bases and J lost 4 bases. Since all of the isolated RNA was reverse transcribed, expressed TCRB transcripts were what got sequenced. It was found that naive, central memory and regulatory T cell samples averaged about 3.4 million reads. Repertoires were generated with immunoSEQ multiplex PCR, while TCRdb's copy carries only in-frame clones and drops some. The data contain around 350,000 clones, about 12% of them singletons.

This receptor was taken from a man younger than 35 in good health. Sequences were obtained from naive CD4+ T cells from blood. This chain uses TRBV28 with TRBJ2-7; 10 nucleotides line up with TRBD1. The CDR3 DNA sequence: TGTGCCAGCAGTTTCGTGACATTCCGGGACAGGGGATACGAGCAGTACTTC. The encoded protein is CASSFVTFRDRGYEQYF.